This T cell receptor (beta chain) was identified during a study of OX40 agonist ivuxolimab in advanced cancers. Study summary: Treatment of patients was with ivuxolimab, an agonistic anti-OX40 (CD134) antibody. Averaging 60 years in age, with a range of roughly 20 to 90, the cohort was 65% to 85% male. General study findings and limits: Averaging showed that CD8+ T cells had more expanded clones than CD4+ did.

Peripheral blood came from all dose cohorts at three timepoints. About this clone: Antigen unknown.

The table came from immunoSEQ multiplex PCR; TCRdb's copy has only in-frame clones and leaves some out. The sample lists tens of thousands of clones; 86% were seen once. Between the trimmed V and J ends, which lost 4 bases and 0 bases, there was a span of 17 bases. This CDR3 has 17 residues. Germline assignment: CDR1 SGHNT and CDR2 YENEEA. This receptor was taken from an adult with an advanced solid tumor such as melanoma, head and neck, liver or kidney cancer. This rearrangement joins TRBV11-3 to TRBJ2-3; the D gene could be TRBD1 or TRBD2 (5 bases each). The material was CD4+ or CD8+ T cells sorted from blood, obtained in a trial of the OX40 agonist ivuxolimab. In DNA, the CDR3 is TGTGCCAGCAGCTCTACTTTTTGGGGGAGTAGCACAGATACGCAGTATTTT. The encoded protein is CASSSTFWGSSTDTQYF.